Listed here is a single T cell receptor beta chain. Antigen: not known. This specimen includes other DNA sequences encoding the same CDR3. Naive CD8 cells, CD45RO-negative and positively selected for CCR7, excluded terminally differentiated effector memory CD45RA+ cells. The data derive from a study of shared clonotypes between healthy human individuals. On the study more broadly: Each donor's CD4 naive and CD4 memory cells filled three plates apiece, CD8 naive two, and CD8 memory one.

Study-wide results and caveats: Generation of non-shared clonotypes was less probable than generation of clonotypes shared by all four donors.

The V gene's germline CDR1 is SEHNR and CDR2 FQNEAQ (reference sequence). The CDR3 sequence is 14 residues long. Trimming took off 1 base at V and 5 bases at J, with 9 bases between the two ends. It was around 180 ng DNA, 25,000 to 35,000 T cell genomes, that sorted-subset replicate PCRs used. Produced via immunoSEQ multiplex PCR; TCRdb's table is partial and in-frame only. The sample contains about 2 million clones, just under 95% of which appear only once. The receptor comes from a man aged 18 to 30 in good health. Source material: naive CD8+ T cells sorted from blood. This chain connects TRBV7-9 to TRBJ1-5; no definite D call. The CDR3 bases are TGTGCCAGCAGCTTAGGGGGTTCGCATCAGCCCCAGCATTTT. Translation: CASSLGGSHQPQHF.